The 21 T cell receptor beta chains reported below all come from one sample, sequenced in a study of cytomegalovirus exposure and HLA in healthy donors. Both 60 Vbeta primers and 13 Jbeta primers went into the PCR. This table comes from immunoSEQ multiplex PCR, and its TCRdb copy is limited to in-frame clones, with some not included. The sample lists about 280,000 clones, over 85% occurring once. The sample taken for sequencing was PBMCs. The receptors shown here come from a woman aged 18 to 35 in good health and CMV-seronegative.

The chain employs TRBV2 and TRBJ1-5, with a possible D match to TRBD1 (6 bases). V was clipped by 4 bases and J by 6 bases, with 13 bases between them. Germline CDR1 and CDR2: SNHLY and FYNNEI. This CDR3 has 14 residues. Written as DNA, the CDR3 is TGTGCCAGCAGTGCTCAGGGGCGCGGTCAGCCCCAGCATTTT. It specifies CASSAQGRGQPQHF.

The J gene is TRBJ1-6, the V gene TRBV7-9; 7 nucleotides match TRBD1. Germline V CDR1 and CDR2: SEHNR, FQNEAQ (reference sequence). This CDR3 is 15 amino acids long. The V gene end was trimmed by 4 bases and the J gene end by 10 bases; junction bases not matched to a gene: 10. CDR3 nucleotides: TGTGCCAGCAGCTATCACAGGGGTCGAAGGTCACCCCTCCACTTT. Its protein product is CASSYHRGRRSPLHF.

The rearrangement joins TRBV7-9 to TRBJ2-3; no firm D call. The ends were cut back, 4 bases at V and 6 bases at J, with 8 bases in the middle. The CDR3 spans 12 residues. Germline CDR1 and CDR2: SEHNR and FQNEAQ (reference sequence). CDR3 nucleotides: TGTGCCAGCAGCTACTACGGGGATACGCAGTATTTT. Protein: CASSYYGDTQYF.

The chain joins TRBV13 to TRBJ1-6, with 8 bases that match TRBD1. CDR3 size: 16 residues. The V gene's germline CDR1 is PRHDT and CDR2 FYEKMQ (reference sequence). Germline trimming cut 5 bases from V and 5 bases from J; bases unmatched to any gene: 8. CDR3: CASSLRTGRDNSPLHF. As DNA, the CDR3 is TGTGCCAGCAGCCTAAGGACAGGGCGGGATAATTCACCCCTCCACTTT.

The chain combines TRBV4-2 with TRBJ2-1, with TRBD2 as a possible D gene (5 bases). From germline, CDR1 is LGHNA and CDR2 YNFKEQ. Trimming cost V 1 base and J 8 bases, with 9 bases left between them. This CDR3 has 13 amino acids. The CDR3 is CASSQVGADEQFF. CDR3 nucleotide sequence: TGTGCCAGCAGCCAAGTAGGAGCGGATGAGCAGTTCTTC.

V is TRBV19 and J is TRBJ1-2, with D tentatively TRBD1 (5 bases). The CDR3 sequence is 12 residues long. Germline V gene lookup returns CDR1 LNHDA and CDR2 SQIVND (reference sequence). V lost 6 bases and J 4 bases, leaving 9 bases between the germline ends. DNA for the CDR3: TGTGCCAGTAGGGCAGGGTCCTATGGCTACACCTTC. It yields the protein CASRAGSYGYTF.

The rearrangement joins TRBV13 to TRBJ2-7; TRBD1 is a possible D gene (8 bases). Germline CDR1 reads PRHDT; CDR2 reads FYEKMQ (reference sequence). V was pared by 5 bases and J by 2 bases, with 19 bases between. The CDR3 has 16 amino acids. CDR3 DNA sequence: TGTGCCAGCAGCCCCAGGGGGCGGGGGACCCCCTACGAGCAGTACTTC. Its protein product is CASSPRGRGTPYEQYF.

This chain connects TRBV2 to TRBJ2-7; 7 nucleotides align to TRBD1. The germline V gene encodes CDR1 SNHLY and CDR2 FYNNEI. The V and J ends lost 7 bases and 6 bases, in that order; junction bases with no gene match: 9. This CDR3 comprises 13 residues. Here the CDR3 reads CASTSGTVLEQYF. The CDR3 DNA reads as TGTGCCAGCACCTCTGGGACAGTTCTCGAGCAGTACTTC.

This clone was detected once. The chain is built from TRBV5-1 and TRBJ2-1, with D maybe TRBD1 (5 bases). CDR3 length: 14 amino acids. V lost 5 bases and J 7 bases, leaving 16 bases between the germline ends. Germline CDR1 is SGHRS and CDR2 is YFSETQ. Written as DNA, the CDR3 is TGCGCCAGCAGTACAGGAAACCACCGGAATGAGCAGTTCTTC. This sequence encodes CASSTGNHRNEQFF.

The chain combines TRBV5-5 with TRBJ1-1; D remains unclear. This CDR3 is built from 13 residues. CDR1 and CDR2 from the germline V gene are SGHKS and YYEKEE (reference sequence). Trimming took off 1 base at V and 0 bases at J, with 4 bases between the two ends. CDR3 DNA: TGTGCCAGCAGCTTGACTTTGAACACTGAAGCTTTCTTT. Translation: CASSLTLNTEAFF.

This clone has only a few counts. Within the sample, other DNA sequences also encode this same CDR3. The chain combines TRBV2 with TRBJ1-5; TRBD1 is a possible D gene (5 bases). The germline V gene encodes CDR1 SNHLY and CDR2 FYNNEI. The V and J ends lost 3 bases and 3 bases respectively, with 6 bases between them. The CDR3 totals 13 residues. The CDR3 region has the DNA TGTGCCAGCAGTGAGGGGCCCAATCAGCCCCAGCATTTT. Its translation: CASSEGPNQPQHF.

The chain employs TRBV6-5 and TRBJ1-1; 7 nucleotides align to TRBD1. Losses at the gene ends were 6 bases for V and 1 base for J; bases not matched to a gene: 5. Per germline, CDR1 MNHEY and CDR2 SVGAGI. The CDR3 is 14 amino acids. The CDR3 loop is CASSNRGRNTEAFF. The CDR3 DNA reads TGTGCCAGCAGCAACAGGGGTAGGAACACTGAAGCTTTCTTT.

The V gene is TRBV30, the J gene TRBJ2-5, with 10 bases identical to TRBD2. CDR3 length equals 12 residues. Germline CDR1 GTSNPN, CDR2 SVGIG (reference sequence). V was pared by 6 bases and J by 2 bases, with 0 bases of the junction left unmatched. The CDR3, as DNA: TGTGCCTGTAGCGGGGGGCAAGAGACCCAGTACTTC. The encoded protein is CACSGGQETQYF.

This clone showed up just a few times. The rearrangement joins TRBV6-6 to TRBJ1-1, with unresolved D. The CDR3 extends over 14 amino acids. Deletions cut 6 bases from V and 1 base from J, with 12 bases between. Germline V gives CDR1 MNHNY, CDR2 SVGAGI (reference sequence). The CDR3 region is CASSPGGENTEAFF. CDR3 coding DNA: TGTGCCAGCAGCCCCGGCGGGGAGAACACTGAAGCTTTCTTT.

The chain couples TRBV5-6 to TRBJ1-1; D is ambiguous. The length of the CDR3 is 15 residues. Looked up from germline, CDR1 is SGHDT and CDR2 is YYEEEE. V was clipped by 0 bases and J by 0 bases, with 9 bases between them. The CDR3 DNA sequence: TGTGCCAGCAGCTTGGGACTGTCCATGAACACTGAAGCTTTCTTT. Amino acid sequence: CASSLGLSMNTEAFF.

The chain carries TRBV4-1 and TRBJ2-5, with 9 bases that match TRBD2. This CDR3 is 16 amino acids long. The junction had 12 bases not matched to a gene; V was cut back by 5 bases and J by 5 bases. Germline CDR1 reads MGHRA; CDR2 reads YSYEKL. CDR3 amino acids: CASSSPLASGGETQYF. As DNA, the CDR3 is TGCGCCAGCAGCTCCCCTCTAGCAAGCGGGGGGGAGACCCAGTACTTC.

The chain recombines TRBV2 with TRBJ1-2; perhaps TRBD1 as D (6 bases). This CDR3 is built from 12 residues. Germline CDR1 is SNHLY and CDR2 is FYNNEI. Trimming left V 10 bases short and J 4 bases short, with 13 bases between. Here the CDR3 DNA reads TGTGCCACAACAGGGCGGGCCTATGGCTACACCTTC. Translated: CATTGRAYGYTF.

This chain joins TRBV11-2 and TRBJ1-2; 7 bases map to TRBD1. J gave up 0 bases and V 6 bases, and 13 bases lay outside the gene matches. The CDR3 has 17 amino acids. CDR1 SGHAT and CDR2 FQNNGV come from the germline V gene. CDR3 amino acids: CASRSGRGLTTNYGYTF. The CDR3 DNA reads TGTGCCAGCAGGAGCGGGAGGGGGCTAACCACTAACTATGGCTACACCTTC.

The V and J genes are TRBV7-3 and TRBJ1-2, with D perhaps matching TRBD1 (5 bases). Trimming pared 5 bases from V and 0 bases from J, leaving 19 bases between. CDR3 size: 17 residues. Germline-derived CDR1 and CDR2 are SGHTA and FQGTGA. CDR3 residues: CASSPQGQGKANYGYTF. CDR3 bases: TGTGCCAGCAGCCCCCAAGGGCAGGGTAAGGCTAACTATGGCTACACCTTC.

This sequence joins TRBV2 and TRBJ1-2, with TRBD1 as a possible D gene (5 bases). This CDR3 has 12 residues. V was cut by 6 bases and J by 4 bases, with 9 bases left in between. The germline gives CDR1 SNHLY, CDR2 FYNNEI. CDR3 sequence (DNA): TGTGCCAGCAGGGACGGGGGCTATGGCTACACCTTC. It is translated as CASRDGGYGYTF.

The chain recombines TRBV27 with TRBJ1-2; D unresolved. This CDR3 region has 14 residues. The germline gives CDR1 MNHEY, CDR2 SMNVEV (reference sequence). The V end lost 2 bases, the J end lost 6 bases, and 13 bases lay between the germline ends. The CDR3: CASSLVNSGNGYTF. The CDR3 DNA reads TGTGCCAGCAGTTTAGTTAACTCCGGGAATGGCTACACCTTC.